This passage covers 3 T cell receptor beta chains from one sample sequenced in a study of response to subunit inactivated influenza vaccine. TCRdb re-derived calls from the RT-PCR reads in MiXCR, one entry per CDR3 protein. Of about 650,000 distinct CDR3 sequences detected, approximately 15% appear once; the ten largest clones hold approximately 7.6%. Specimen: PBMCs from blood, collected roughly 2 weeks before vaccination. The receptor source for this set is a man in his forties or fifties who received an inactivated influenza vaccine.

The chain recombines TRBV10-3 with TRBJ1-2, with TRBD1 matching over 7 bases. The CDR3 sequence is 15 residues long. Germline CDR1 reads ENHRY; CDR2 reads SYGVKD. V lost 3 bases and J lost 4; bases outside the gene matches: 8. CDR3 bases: TGTGCCATCAGTGATCCGACAGGGAAGAGCTATGGCTACACCTTC. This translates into CAISDPTGKSYGYTF.

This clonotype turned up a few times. Here the CDR3 DNA reads TGTGCCAGCAGCTCTCTCGCGCGAGGAGCTTTCTTT. Translating it yields CASSSLARGAFF. The chain combines TRBV5-6 with TRBJ1-1, with D uncertain. This CDR3 comprises 12 residues. V was shortened by 3 bases and J by 10 bases, with 13 bases between the two germline ends. Germline CDR1 is SGHDT and CDR2 is YYEEEE.

CDR3 nucleotide sequence: TGTGCCAGCAGTACCCGGACGGGCCCTAGGGAGCAGTACTTC. As protein: CASSTRTGPREQYF. The genes are TRBV6-2 or TRBV6-3 and TRBJ2-7; the D is unclear. The CDR3 spans 14 residues. V was clipped by 5 bases and J by 7 bases, with 18 bases between them. The germline V gene encodes CDR1 MNHEY and CDR2 SVGEGT.